The 23 T cell receptor beta chains reported below all come from one sample, sequenced in a study of Graves' ophthalmopathy and Graves' hyperthyroidism. Using RNA transcripts, the TCR beta CDR3 regions were amplified. A first-round RT-PCR used HTBI primers, followed by a second-round multiplex PCR. Via MiXCR, TCRdb re-called the multiplex PCR reads, giving one row per CDR3 protein. The repertoire holds hundreds of thousands of distinct CDR3 sequences, with about two fifths as singletons. The specimen was peripheral blood. These receptors came from an adult man with Graves' ophthalmopathy.

V usage is TRBV9 and J usage is TRBJ1-1, with D unresolved. V was shortened by 7 bases and J by 3 bases, with 7 bases between the two germline ends. This CDR3 comprises 11 residues. CDR1 is SGDLS, CDR2 YYNGEE, per germline. This CDR3 is CASAEDTEAFF. In DNA, the CDR3 is TGTGCCAGCGCTGAAGACACTGAAGCTTTCTTT.

The chain joins TRBV30 to TRBJ1-1, with D unresolved. V gave up 4 bases and J gave up 8 bases, with 14 bases separating them. CDR3 length: 12 residues. Germline CDR1 reads GTSNPN; CDR2 reads SVGIG (reference sequence). The CDR3 here is CAWTPLRGEAFF. The CDR3 nucleotides read TGTGCCTGGACCCCTCTTCGAGGAGAAGCTTTCTTT.

The V and J genes are TRBV15 and TRBJ2-5, with a tentative D call TRBD1 (5 bases). The CDR3 runs 15 residues. V was shortened by 5 bases and J by 4 bases, with 17 bases between the two germline ends. Germline values: CDR1 LNHNV, CDR2 YYDKDF (reference sequence). This CDR3 reads CATSWAARQRETQYF. The DNA of the CDR3 is TGTGCCACCAGCTGGGCCGCTCGACAGCGAGAGACCCAGTACTTC.

For this clonotype: The CDR3 does not close with the conserved phenylalanine or tryptophan, likely indicating a read error. CDR3 in DNA: TGTGCCAGCAGCCCACACCGGGGATCCCAAGAGACCCAGTACCTC. Its protein is CASSPHRGSQETQYL. V is TRBV7-3 and J is TRBJ2-5; tentative D call: TRBD2 (5 bases). Trimming shortened V by 5 bases and J by 1 base, and 14 bases separated the two germline ends. Looked up from germline, CDR1 is SGHTA and CDR2 is FQGTGA. The CDR3 sequence is 15 residues long.

The gene calls are TRBV25-1 and TRBJ2-3; 9 nucleotides line up with TRBD1. CDR1 is MGHDK, CDR2 SYGVNS, per germline. J lost 4 bases, V lost 4 bases, and 6 bases had no gene match. This CDR3 has 15 amino acids. The CDR3 reads CASSVRDRVSDTQYF. The CDR3 bases are TGTGCCAGCAGTGTCCGGGACAGGGTATCAGATACGCAGTATTTT. The full variable domain, with the rest looked up from reference TRBV25-1 and TRBJ2-3, is EADIYQTPRYLVIGTGKKITLECSQTMGHDKMYWYQQDPGMELHLIHYSYGVNSTEKGDLSSESTVSRIRTEHFPLTLESARPSHTSQYLCASSVRDRVSDTQYFGPGTRLTVL.

Worth noting for this clonotype: A read error may explain this, as a much larger clone is one base away. The chain uses TRBV7-3 and TRBJ2-5; TRBD2 might be the D (6 bases). The CDR3 totals 13 residues. Per germline, CDR1 SGHTA and CDR2 FQGTGA. In DNA form, the CDR3 reads TGTGCCAGCAGCTCCGGACTATGGGAGACCCGGTACTTC. This codes for CASSSGLWETRYF.

This clonotype occurred many times. The chain joins TRBV19 to TRBJ1-6; D perhaps matches TRBD1 (5 bases). The V gene lost 3 bases and the J gene lost 7 bases, with 13 bases spanning the gap. This CDR3 has 15 residues. The V gene's germline CDR1 is LNHDA and CDR2 SQIVND (reference sequence). The CDR3 reads CASSIGGRDNSPLHF. The CDR3 region has the DNA TGTGCCAGTAGTATCGGTGGACGGGACAATTCACCCCTCCACTTT.

This clonotype was seen a few times. The gene calls are TRBV25-1 and TRBJ2-7, with 7 nucleotides matching TRBD2. The V segment lost 5 bases and the J segment 2 bases; nucleotides outside the gene matches: 6. Germline V lookup: CDR1 MGHDK, CDR2 SYGVNS. This CDR3 spans 14 amino acids. The CDR3: CASSSTGLAYEQYF. CDR3 DNA sequence: TGTGCCAGCAGTTCCACCGGACTAGCCTACGAGCAGTACTTC.

J is TRBJ2-5 and V is TRBV9, with TRBD2 matching over 8 bases. Germline loops: CDR1 SGDLS, CDR2 YYNGEE. This CDR3 is 15 amino acids long. V was pared by 3 bases and J by 5 bases, with 9 bases of the junction left unmatched. CDR3 amino acids: CASSASGSGPETQYF. Written as DNA, the CDR3 is TGTGCCAGCAGCGCGAGCGGGAGTGGCCCCGAGACCCAGTACTTC.

This chain connects TRBV19 to TRBJ2-7; 10 bases map to TRBD1. Per germline, CDR1 LNHDA and CDR2 SQIVND (reference sequence). CDR3 length: 14 residues. The V gene end was trimmed by 5 bases and the J gene end by 6 bases; junction bases not matched to a gene: 7. The CDR3 region is CASSPAGTGVEQYF. The CDR3 DNA reads as TGTGCCAGTAGTCCGGCGGGGACAGGGGTCGAGCAGTACTTC.

This clonotype was counted ten times or more. The chain combines TRBV7-8 with TRBJ2-7, with 7 nucleotides matching TRBD1. J gave up 4 bases and V 5 bases, and 5 bases lay outside the gene matches. The CDR3 contains 13 residues. Per germline, CDR1 SGHVS and CDR2 FQNEAQ. The CDR3 is CASSILQGYEQYF. The CDR3 DNA is TGTGCCAGCAGCATCCTACAGGGGTACGAGCAGTACTTC.

The CDR3 bases are TGTGCCATCAGTGCCCCACAGGTTGGGAGTGAAAAACTGTTTTTT. It is translated as CAISAPQVGSEKLFF. The chain links TRBV10-3 to TRBJ1-4, with TRBD1 as a possible D gene (5 bases). The CDR3 is 15 amino acids. Trimming pared 4 bases from V and 7 bases from J, leaving 16 bases between. Per the germline V gene, CDR1 is ENHRY and CDR2 is SYGVKD.

This clonotype showed up many times. The rearrangement links TRBV12-3 or TRBV12-4 to TRBJ1-2; D is possibly TRBD1 (5 bases). V shed 6 bases and J shed 3 bases, with 17 bases lying between them. The CDR3 loop spans 15 amino acids. CDR3 DNA sequence: TGTGCCAGCAGCCGAAGGGACCGGGCCTACTATGGCTACACCTTC. Translating it yields CASSRRDRAYYGYTF.

The chain combines TRBV5-5 with TRBJ1-3, with 8 nucleotides matching TRBD1. Trimming took 4 bases from V and 2 from J; bases not matched to a gene: 8. The CDR3 length is 16 residues. The germline CDR1 and CDR2 sequences are SGHKS and YYEKEE (reference sequence). DNA for the CDR3: TGTGCCAGCAGCCACGACAGGGGAGGCGCTGGAAACACCATATATTTT. The encoded protein is CASSHDRGGAGNTIYF.

The gene calls are TRBV5-1 and TRBJ2-3, with TRBD2 matching 7 bases. Germline values: CDR1 SGHRS, CDR2 YFSETQ. CDR3 size: 15 residues. Losses at the gene ends were 0 bases for V and 2 bases for J; bases not matched to a gene: 3. CDR3 protein: CASSLGGLNTDTQYF. CDR3 sequence (DNA): TGCGCCAGCAGCTTGGGGGGACTAAACACAGATACGCAGTATTTT.

This clonotype was picked up a small number of times. The J gene is TRBJ1-5, the V gene TRBV6-4; tentatively, D is TRBD1 (6 bases). Germline CDR1 MRHNA, CDR2 SNTAGT. The V gene lost 6 bases and the J gene lost 9 bases, with 21 bases spanning the gap. This CDR3 region has 15 residues. The CDR3 reads CASRGSEDSEGPQHF. The DNA of the CDR3 is TGTGCCAGCAGGGGGTCGGAGGACAGCGAAGGGCCCCAGCATTTT.

In its sample, this clonotype was seen many times. The chain has TRBV7-6 and TRBJ2-7, with D uncertain. The CDR3 sequence is 13 residues long. Germline values: CDR1 SGHVS, CDR2 FNYEAQ. The V end was cut by 2 bases, the J end by 2 bases, with 7 bases between. The CDR3 DNA reads as TGTGCCAGCAGCTTACGCGAAACCTACGAGCAGTACTTC. Translation gives CASSLRETYEQYF.

J is TRBJ1-2 and V is TRBV29-1; possibly TRBD1 for D (6 bases). CDR3 length: 14 amino acids. V was cut by 1 base and J by 12 bases, with 21 bases left in between. In germline, CDR1 is SQVTM, CDR2 ANQGSEA. CDR3 sequence: CSVEAGRRGSGNTF. Written as DNA, the CDR3 is TGCAGCGTTGAAGCGGGGAGAAGGGGGTCTGGAAACACCTTC.

The V call is TRBV10-3, the J call TRBJ1-1; a possible D gene is TRBD1 (6 bases). This CDR3 has 14 residues. Germline V lookup: CDR1 ENHRY, CDR2 SYGVKD. V was cut by 0 bases and J by 7 bases, with 12 bases left in between. CDR3 region: CAISESQGGGEAFF. The CDR3 region has the DNA TGTGCCATCAGTGAGTCGCAGGGAGGGGGTGAAGCTTTCTTT.

Only a few counts were recorded for this clonotype. This sequence joins TRBV15 and TRBJ2-5; D is undetermined. From germline, CDR1 is LNHNV and CDR2 YYDKDF (reference sequence). The CDR3 sequence is 13 residues long. V lost 0 bases to trimming and J lost 14 bases, with 16 bases between them. The CDR3 reads CATSRDMIRPTYF. The CDR3 DNA sequence: TGTGCCACCAGCAGAGATATGATCCGGCCTACTTACTTC.

In this sample, this clonotype turned up a few times. The V call is TRBV12-3 or TRBV12-4, the J call TRBJ1-1; possible D gene TRBD1, 5 bases. V was cut by 4 bases and J by 5 bases, with 14 bases left in between. The length of the CDR3 is 14 residues. Here the CDR3 DNA reads TGTGCCAGCAGTTCCTCAGGGTCGATTACTGAAGCTTTCTTT. Protein sequence: CASSSSGSITEAFF.

The chain recombines TRBV29-1 with TRBJ2-7, with D perhaps matching TRBD2 (6 bases). Germline loops: CDR1 SQVTM, CDR2 ANQGSEA. This CDR3 region has 15 residues. The V gene lost 0 bases and the J gene lost 1 base, with 13 bases spanning the gap. The CDR3 sequence: CSVEDSVSGSYEQYF. The CDR3 nucleotides read TGCAGCGTTGAAGATTCGGTTAGCGGTTCCTACGAGCAGTACTTC.

This clonotype was seen at least ten times. This rearrangement joins TRBV20-1 to TRBJ1-5; D gene ambiguous. The V gene lost 0 bases and the J gene lost 3 bases, with 12 bases spanning the gap. The CDR3 spans 15 residues. Germline lookup yields CDR1 DFQATT and CDR2 SNEGSKA (reference sequence). CDR3 sequence: CSARDPRVSNQPQHF. Written as DNA, the CDR3 is TGCAGTGCTAGAGATCCCCGGGTATCCAATCAGCCCCAGCATTTT.